Following are 20 T cell receptor beta chains from one sample sequenced in a study of T-cell reconstitution after alpha-beta-depleted transplantation in children. Unique molecular identifiers were incorporated into the prepared TCRbeta library. TCRdb used MiXCR to reprocess the PCR reads, holding one entry per CDR3 protein. Of 300,000 to 350,000 distinct CDR3 sequences listed, about 16% were seen once; the top ten hold about 41%. Specimen: PBMCs, mostly from graft donor cells, collected 360 days after TCRalphabeta/CD19-depleted stem cell transplant. These receptors all come from a male patient aged 2 to 9 who had a stem cell transplant for acute lymphoblastic leukemia, so the T cells may come from the graft donor.

The chain has TRBV20-1 and TRBJ2-1; the D gene is possibly TRBD2 (5 bases). Germline lookup yields CDR1 DFQATT and CDR2 SNEGSKA (reference sequence). The CDR3 has 12 amino acids. V lost 6 bases, J lost 8 bases, and 14 bases lay in between. The CDR3 here is CSAPREGDEQFF. CDR3 DNA sequence: TGCAGTGCACCTCGCGAGGGCGATGAGCAGTTCTTC.

This clonotype occurred many times. The chain has TRBV12-3 or TRBV12-4 and TRBJ2-2; a possible D gene is TRBD2 (5 bases). The CDR3 loop spans 14 amino acids. Trimming took 3 bases from V and 5 from J, leaving 10 bases between them. In DNA form, the CDR3 reads TGTGCCAGCAGTTTCGGCGGGCGGACCGGGGAGCTGTTTTTT. Protein sequence: CASSFGGRTGELFF.

V usage is TRBV24-1 and J usage is TRBJ2-3; 7 bases align to TRBD1. This CDR3 is built from 19 residues. CDR1 is KGHDR and CDR2 is SFDVKD in the germline V gene. The ends lost 9 bases at V and 1 base at J; junction bases unmatched: 21. The CDR3 region is CATSKGRRTGWGGTDTQYF. Here the CDR3 DNA reads TGTGCCACCTCTAAAGGCAGGCGGACAGGCTGGGGCGGCACAGATACGCAGTATTTT.

This clonotype was counted between two and nine times. This chain uses TRBV12-3 or TRBV12-4 with TRBJ2-7, with TRBD1 matching 8 bases. This CDR3 comprises 17 residues. V lost 3 bases and J lost 2; bases outside the gene matches: 12. The CDR3 protein is CASSFTAGTGSPYEQYF. The CDR3, as DNA: TGTGCCAGCAGTTTCACTGCCGGGACAGGAAGTCCCTACGAGCAGTACTTC.

This chain uses TRBV2 with TRBJ2-3, with 7 bases lining up with TRBD2. V trimming: 6 bases; J trimming: 3 bases; junction bases outside the gene matches: 12. From germline, CDR1 is SNHLY and CDR2 FYNNEI. This CDR3 has 16 amino acids. The CDR3 DNA reads as TGTGCCAGCAGGGATCCAGCGGGAACGGGGACAGATACGCAGTATTTT. This gives the protein CASRDPAGTGTDTQYF. The entire variable domain, with the rest obtained from reference TRBV2 and TRBJ2-3, is as follows: EPEVTQTPSHQVTQMGQEVILRCVPISNHLYFYWYRQILGQKVEFLVSFYNNEISEKSEIFDDQFSVERPDGSNFTLKIRSTKLEDSAMYFCASRDPAGTGTDTQYFGPGTRLTVL.

The chain is built from TRBV15 and TRBJ2-7; D call uncertain. CDR1 is LNHNV, CDR2 YYDKDF, per germline (reference sequence). V was shortened by 3 bases and J by 6 bases, with 12 bases between the two germline ends. The CDR3 length is 13 residues. The chain's CDR3 is CATSRMEFAEQYF. For the CDR3, the DNA is TGTGCCACCAGCAGGATGGAATTTGCCGAGCAGTACTTC.

This clonotype was detected ten times or more. The chain carries TRBV12-3 or TRBV12-4 and TRBJ1-2; 8 nucleotides agree with TRBD1. V was pared by 6 bases and J by 6 bases, with 6 bases of the junction left unmatched. CDR3 length equals 13 residues. The CDR3 DNA sequence: TGTGCCAGCAGATCGGGACAGGTACATGGCTACACCTTC. As protein: CASRSGQVHGYTF.

This clonotype has a handful of counts. The chain is built from TRBV28 and TRBJ1-1; TRBD1 might be the D (6 bases). There are 14 residues in the CDR3. Trimming took off 5 bases at V and 1 base at J, with 11 bases between the two ends. In germline, CDR1 is MDHEN, CDR2 SYDVKM. In DNA, the CDR3 is TGTGCCAGCAGTCGCCCGGGGGCGAACACTGAAGCTTTCTTT. This translates into CASSRPGANTEAFF.

This clonotype was picked up many times. This sequence joins TRBV12-3 or TRBV12-4 and TRBJ2-7; D gene unclear. The germline V and J ends were trimmed by 3 bases and 9 bases, with 12 bases remaining between them. CDR3 length equals 12 residues. CDR3 in amino acids: CASSFFGARQYF. In nucleotides, the CDR3 is TGTGCCAGCAGTTTTTTCGGTGCAAGGCAGTACTTC.

This clonotype was seen repeatedly, ten times or more. The chain employs TRBV5-1 and TRBJ1-1; unclear D gene. Germline V gene sequence: CDR1 SGHRS, CDR2 YFSETQ. V lost 4 bases and J lost 0, with 7 bases in between. The CDR3 sequence is 13 residues long. The CDR3 DNA sequence: TGCGCCAGCAGCGTTGAGTTGAACACTGAAGCTTTCTTT. It translates to CASSVELNTEAFF.

This clonotype was picked up a small number of times. The chain employs TRBV6-2 or TRBV6-3 and TRBJ1-1; D remains ambiguous. V lost 2 bases and J 0 bases, leaving 7 bases between the germline ends. CDR1 is MNHEY, CDR2 SVGEGT, per germline. The CDR3 runs 14 residues. The CDR3 bases are TGTGCCAGCAGTTACGGGAACATGAACACTGAAGCTTTCTTT. It specifies CASSYGNMNTEAFF.

The chain carries TRBV6-2 or TRBV6-3 and TRBJ2-2; D unclear. The germline CDR1 and CDR2 sequences are MNHEY and SVGEGT. This CDR3 is built from 12 residues. V shed 6 bases and J shed 7 bases, with 9 bases lying between them. CDR3 nucleotides: TGTGCCAGCAGGCCGCTAGGCGGGGAGCTGTTTTTT. This encodes CASRPLGGELFF.

The chain employs TRBV3-1 and TRBJ1-1; D gene unclear. V lost 0 bases and J lost 5, with 7 bases in between. This CDR3 region has 13 residues. The germline V gene encodes CDR1 LGHDT and CDR2 YNNKEL (reference sequence). The CDR3 sequence is CASSQEARTEAFF. In DNA form, the CDR3 reads TGTGCCAGCAGCCAAGAGGCGAGGACTGAAGCTTTCTTT. The variable domain in full, completed from reference TRBV3-1 and TRBJ1-1, reads DTAVSQTPKYLVTQMGNDKSIKCEQNLGHDTMYWYKQDSKKFLKIMFSYNNKELIINETVPNRFSPKSPDKAHLNLHINSLELGDSAVYFCASSQEARTEAFFGQGTRLTVV.

This clonotype was detected ten times or more. The chain combines TRBV28 with TRBJ2-3, with 8 bases lining up with TRBD2. There are 15 residues in the CDR3. Germline values: CDR1 MDHEN, CDR2 SYDVKM. The V and J ends lost 3 bases and 4 bases, in that order; junction bases with no gene match: 6. The CDR3 loop reads CASSFRLAGADTQYF. As DNA, the CDR3 is TGTGCCAGCAGTTTTCGGCTAGCGGGTGCAGATACGCAGTATTTT.

This clonotype came up a few times. This chain links TRBV18 with TRBJ2-7, with 7 nucleotides matching TRBD1. Looked up from germline, CDR1 is KGHSH and CDR2 is LQKENI. CDR3 length: 16 amino acids. With V trimmed by 4 bases and J by 5 bases, 14 bases remained unmatched. The DNA of the CDR3 is TGTGCCAGCTCACGGGGAATGCGAGACAGGGACAACGAGCAGTACTTC. Encoded protein: CASSRGMRDRDNEQYF.

This clonotype was detected only a few times. J is TRBJ1-2 and V is TRBV12-3 or TRBV12-4, with a possible D match to TRBD1 (6 bases). CDR3 length: 15 amino acids. V was trimmed by 5 bases and J by 5 bases, leaving 18 bases between them. The CDR3 is CASSLDSQGQYGYTF. The DNA for the CDR3 is TGTGCCAGCAGTCTCGACAGCCAGGGACAATATGGCTACACCTTC.

This clonotype was found many times. This rearrangement joins TRBV4-3 to TRBJ2-3; a possible D gene is TRBD2 (5 bases). Trimming took off 4 bases at V and 1 base at J, with 24 bases between the two ends. This CDR3 comprises 19 residues. Per germline, CDR1 LGHNA and CDR2 YSLEER. The CDR3, as DNA: TGCGCCAGCAGCCCGCGATTAAATCCTAGCTACCTTGGCACAGATACGCAGTATTTT. It is translated as CASSPRLNPSYLGTDTQYF.

The V gene is TRBV7-2, the J gene TRBJ2-5; 9 bases are shared with TRBD2. The CDR3 totals 16 residues. Germline CDR1 and CDR2: SGHTA and FQGNSA. J lost 5 bases, V lost 5 bases, and 12 bases had no gene match. CDR3 sequence: CASSPNRMSGGETQYF. DNA of the CDR3: TGTGCCAGCAGCCCCAATCGGATGAGCGGGGGGGAGACCCAGTACTTC.

The chain uses TRBV5-6 and TRBJ2-1; 9 bases fit TRBD2. Germline V CDR1 and CDR2: SGHDT, YYEEEE. CDR3 length equals 16 residues. V lost 0 bases and J lost 10; bases outside the gene matches: 11. The CDR3 DNA reads TGTGCCAGCAGCTTGGTAGGCGGGAGGGCCTCTTTCGAGCAGTTCTTC. This codes for CASSLVGGRASFEQFF.

This chain connects TRBV5-1 to TRBJ1-1, with D possibly matching TRBD1 (6 bases). Germline values: CDR1 SGHRS, CDR2 YFSETQ. V gave up 0 bases and J gave up 0 bases, with 9 bases separating them. The CDR3 is 15 residues long. In DNA form, the CDR3 reads TGCGCCAGCAGCTTGGCCGGGACAATGAACACTGAAGCTTTCTTT. Its translation is CASSLAGTMNTEAFF.